A selection of T cell receptor beta chains follows, all from one sample in a study of CD8 T cells in Susac syndrome. TCRdb re-called the immunoSEQ multiplex PCR reads through MiXCR, storing one row per CDR3 protein. The table lists 130,000 or so distinct CDR3 sequences, 85% to 95% of them singletons. What was sequenced was CD8+ T cells from PBMCs. The receptors come from a human donor with Susac syndrome. The CDR3 runs from the conserved cysteine through the conserved F or W. A D gene is named only where the DNA matches it firmly. The size entry is marked missing in some rows and otherwise reads once, few, many or a size class.

v_call: TRBV15; clone_size: -; j_call: TRBJ2-5; d_call: TRBD1; cdr3_nt: TGTGCCACCAGCAGCAGGGGGCAGGGGGCCCAAGAGACCCAGTACTTC; cdr3_aa: CATSSRGQGAQETQYF
v_call: TRBV27; clone_size: -; j_call: TRBJ2-1; d_call: -; cdr3_nt: TGTGCCAGCAGGATCTCCTACAATGAGCAGTTCTTC; cdr3_aa: CASRISYNEQFF
v_call: TRBV5-4; clone_size: -; j_call: TRBJ1-6; d_call: -; cdr3_nt: TGTGCCAGCAGCTTTGGGCAGGGGAGGAGTAATTCACCCCTCCACTTT; cdr3_aa: CASSFGQGRSNSPLHF
v_call: TRBV20-1; clone_size: -; j_call: TRBJ2-7; d_call: TRBD2; cdr3_nt: TGCAGTGCTCGCCAGCGGGGGGCACCCTACGAGCAGTACTTC; cdr3_aa: CSARQRGAPYEQYF
v_call: TRBV7-9; clone_size: once; j_call: TRBJ2-5; d_call: TRBD2; cdr3_nt: TGTGCCAGCAGCTTAGCGCTGAGCGGGGGGGCCCCGCAAGAGACCCAGTACTTC; cdr3_aa: CASSLALSGGAPQETQYF
v_call: TRBV4-1; clone_size: -; j_call: TRBJ2-2; d_call: -; cdr3_nt: TGCGCCAGCAGCCAAGATGGAAAATGGGGCTCCACCGGGGAGCTGTTTTTT; cdr3_aa: CASSQDGKWGSTGELFF
v_call: TRBV25-1; clone_size: -; j_call: TRBJ1-2; d_call: -; cdr3_nt: TGTGCCAGCAGCGCCAGCAATTATGGCTACACCTTC; cdr3_aa: CASSASNYGYTF
v_call: TRBV7-7; clone_size: -; j_call: TRBJ2-3; d_call: TRBD2; cdr3_nt: TGTGCTAGCAGCCCGGAACGACTAGCGACAGATACGCAGTATTTT; cdr3_aa: CASSPERLATDTQYF
v_call: TRBV4-1; clone_size: -; j_call: TRBJ2-7; d_call: -; cdr3_nt: TGCGCCAGCAGCCCCCGAGGGGTAGACTACGAGCAGTACTTC; cdr3_aa: CASSPRGVDYEQYF
v_call: TRBV29-1; clone_size: -; j_call: TRBJ2-7; d_call: -; cdr3_nt: TGCAGCGTTGAAGACAATCCCCAGGAGCAGTACTTC; cdr3_aa: CSVEDNPQEQYF
v_call: TRBV13; clone_size: -; j_call: TRBJ2-7; d_call: TRBD2; cdr3_nt: TGTGCCAGCAGCTTAGCGGGGGGGCCCGACGAGCAGTACTTC; cdr3_aa: CASSLAGGPDEQYF
v_call: TRBV29-1; clone_size: -; j_call: TRBJ1-2; d_call: -; cdr3_nt: TGCAGCGTTAGTTTACAGGGAACTAATGGCTACACCTTC; cdr3_aa: CSVSLQGTNGYTF
v_call: TRBV6-5; clone_size: few; j_call: TRBJ2-7; d_call: -; cdr3_nt: TGTGCCAGCAGTCTCGGACTTTCCTCCTACGAGCAGTACTTC; cdr3_aa: CASSLGLSSYEQYF
v_call: TRBV2; clone_size: -; j_call: TRBJ2-3; d_call: -; cdr3_nt: TGTGCCAGCGTCGTCACAGATACGCAGTATTTT; cdr3_aa: CASVVTDTQYF
v_call: TRBV9; clone_size: -; j_call: TRBJ2-7; d_call: -; cdr3_nt: TGTGCCAGCAGCGTAGGGGGGGCAACCTACGAGCAGTACTTC; cdr3_aa: CASSVGGATYEQYF
v_call: TRBV7-9; clone_size: -; j_call: TRBJ2-7; d_call: -; cdr3_nt: TGTGCCAGCAGCACCCCCTACGAGCAGTACTTC; cdr3_aa: CASSTPYEQYF
v_call: TRBV20-1; clone_size: -; j_call: TRBJ2-1; d_call: TRBD2; cdr3_nt: TGCAGTGCTAGACTCGGGACTAGCGGGGGATTCAAGCAGTTCTTC; cdr3_aa: CSARLGTSGGFKQFF
v_call: TRBV2; clone_size: -; j_call: TRBJ2-3; d_call: -; cdr3_nt: TGTGCCAGCAGCGACCCCCCAGATACGCAGTATTTT; cdr3_aa: CASSDPPDTQYF
v_call: TRBV6-2/TRBV6-3; clone_size: -; j_call: TRBJ2-4; d_call: TRBD2; cdr3_nt: TGTGCCAGCAACAAGGGCGGGGGAGAAGGGTACTTC; cdr3_aa: CASNKGGGEGYF
v_call: TRBV6-6; clone_size: -; j_call: TRBJ2-6; d_call: -; cdr3_nt: TGTGCCAGCAGTTACGACTCCTCTGGGGCCAACGTCCTGACTTTC; cdr3_aa: CASSYDSSGANVLTF
v_call: TRBV7-9; clone_size: -; j_call: TRBJ2-1; d_call: TRBD1; cdr3_nt: TGTGCCAGCAGCTTAGGAGGCGAGACAGGGGGCGTTGAGCAGTTCTTC; cdr3_aa: CASSLGGETGGVEQFF
v_call: TRBV4-3; clone_size: -; j_call: TRBJ2-1; d_call: -; cdr3_nt: TGCGCCAGCGCCCACGCGGGGCACTACAATGAGCAGTTCTTC; cdr3_aa: CASAHAGHYNEQFF
v_call: TRBV7-2; clone_size: -; j_call: TRBJ2-1; d_call: -; cdr3_nt: TGTGCCAGCAGCCCCCCTGCAGGGGGGCACAATGAGCAGTTCTTC; cdr3_aa: CASSPPAGGHNEQFF
v_call: TRBV29-1; clone_size: -; j_call: TRBJ2-3; d_call: TRBD2; cdr3_nt: TGCAGCGTCATTACCCTGGGGAGGGCCCCAGATACGCAGTATTTT; cdr3_aa: CSVITLGRAPDTQYF
v_call: TRBV7-8; clone_size: -; j_call: TRBJ1-5; d_call: TRBD1; cdr3_nt: TGTGCCAGCAGCCCCCGAGACAGGGTGGACCTAAAGAGCAATCAGCCCCAGCATTTT; cdr3_aa: CASSPRDRVDLKSNQPQHF
v_call: TRBV5-4; clone_size: -; j_call: TRBJ1-2; d_call: -; cdr3_nt: TGTGCCAGCAGCCAGACGGTCATCAGCCCCTATGGCTACACCTTC; cdr3_aa: CASSQTVISPYGYTF
v_call: TRBV29-1; clone_size: -; j_call: TRBJ2-2; d_call: -; cdr3_nt: TGCAGCGTTGAAGGGTTGAACACCGGGGAGCTGTTTTTT; cdr3_aa: CSVEGLNTGELFF
v_call: TRBV5-1; clone_size: -; j_call: TRBJ2-7; d_call: -; cdr3_nt: TGCGCCAGCAGCCCCGAGCCTGCTACGCCTTACGAGCAGTACTTC; cdr3_aa: CASSPEPATPYEQYF
v_call: TRBV9; clone_size: once; j_call: TRBJ1-1; d_call: -; cdr3_nt: TGTGCCAGCAGGTCGGGGGACCTAGCTTTCTTT; cdr3_aa: CASRSGDLAFF
v_call: TRBV20-1; clone_size: -; j_call: TRBJ1-6; d_call: -; cdr3_nt: TGCAGTGCACTCGGGGGGGATTATTCACCCCTCCACTTT; cdr3_aa: CSALGGDYSPLHF
v_call: TRBV12-3/TRBV12-4; clone_size: -; j_call: TRBJ1-2; d_call: TRBD1; cdr3_nt: TGTGCCAGCAGTCCGACAGGGAATGGCTACACCTTC; cdr3_aa: CASSPTGNGYTF
v_call: TRBV5-6; clone_size: -; j_call: TRBJ2-3; d_call: -; cdr3_nt: TGTGCCAGCAGCTTGATGACAGGTAACCCCAAACCCGATACGCAGTATTTT; cdr3_aa: CASSLMTGNPKPDTQYF
v_call: TRBV18; clone_size: once; j_call: TRBJ2-7; d_call: TRBD1; cdr3_nt: TGTGCCAGCTCACGACCGGACAGGAACTACGAGCAGTACTTC; cdr3_aa: CASSRPDRNYEQYF
v_call: TRBV21-1; clone_size: -; j_call: TRBJ2-5; d_call: -; cdr3_nt: TGTGCCAGTCGGACACCCTACCAAGAGACCCAGTACTTC; cdr3_aa: CASRTPYQETQYF
v_call: TRBV27; clone_size: once; j_call: TRBJ2-1; d_call: TRBD1; cdr3_nt: TGTGCCAGCAGTTGGGACAGGGACTACAATGAGCAGTTCTTC; cdr3_aa: CASSWDRDYNEQFF
v_call: TRBV3-1; clone_size: -; j_call: TRBJ2-3; d_call: TRBD1; cdr3_nt: TGTGCCAGCAGCCAAGATGACAGGGGGCGAACAGATACGCAGTATTTT; cdr3_aa: CASSQDDRGRTDTQYF
v_call: TRBV7-2; clone_size: -; j_call: TRBJ2-5; d_call: TRBD1; cdr3_nt: TGTGCCAGCAGCAACCCCGGGACAGGTAGTGGGACCCAGTACTTC; cdr3_aa: CASSNPGTGSGTQYF
v_call: TRBV27; clone_size: -; j_call: TRBJ1-2; d_call: -; cdr3_nt: TGTGCCAGCAGTTTATCAGACTCGTTGGGGGATGGCTACACCTTC; cdr3_aa: CASSLSDSLGDGYTF
v_call: TRBV9; clone_size: -; j_call: TRBJ2-5; d_call: -; cdr3_nt: TGTGCCAGCAGCGTAGCGCAGGGCCAAGAGACCCAGTACTTC; cdr3_aa: CASSVAQGQETQYF
v_call: TRBV4-1; clone_size: -; j_call: TRBJ2-5; d_call: TRBD1; cdr3_nt: TGCGCCAGCAGCCAAGCCCGTGACAGGGACCAAGAGACCCAGTACTTC; cdr3_aa: CASSQARDRDQETQYF
v_call: TRBV12-3/TRBV12-4; clone_size: -; j_call: TRBJ2-1; d_call: TRBD2; cdr3_nt: TGTGCCAGCAGTGGCTGGGGGACTAGCTATGACAATGATGCTCTCTTC; cdr3_aa: CASSGWGTSYDNDALF
v_call: TRBV2; clone_size: -; j_call: TRBJ2-7; d_call: -; cdr3_nt: TGTGCCAGCAGTGATCGCCCCTACGGGGAGCAGTACTTC; cdr3_aa: CASSDRPYGEQYF
v_call: TRBV6-5; clone_size: -; j_call: TRBJ1-2; d_call: TRBD1; cdr3_nt: TGTGCCAGCAGCCCCGGACAGGGGGCTCTTCTTGGCTACACCTTC; cdr3_aa: CASSPGQGALLGYTF
v_call: TRBV29-1; clone_size: -; j_call: TRBJ1-2; d_call: -; cdr3_nt: TGCAGCGTTGAATGGGGGGGCTACACCTTC; cdr3_aa: CSVEWGGYTF
v_call: TRBV20-1; clone_size: -; j_call: TRBJ1-1; d_call: -; cdr3_nt: TGCAGTGCTACCACAGGTGCCCCCCTCCCTGAAGCTTTCTTT; cdr3_aa: CSATTGAPLPEAFF
v_call: TRBV11-2; clone_size: -; j_call: TRBJ2-2; d_call: -; cdr3_nt: TGTGCCAGCAGCTGGGAACTACAGGGCACCGGGGAGCTGTTTTTT; cdr3_aa: CASSWELQGTGELFF
v_call: TRBV21-1; clone_size: -; j_call: TRBJ2-2; d_call: -; cdr3_nt: TGTGCCAGCAGCAAACGGCAAGAGGGGATAGGCACCGGGGAGCTGTTTTTT; cdr3_aa: CASSKRQEGIGTGELFF
v_call: TRBV30; clone_size: -; j_call: TRBJ2-1; d_call: -; cdr3_nt: TGTGCCTGGAGTAGAGGGGGAGGGAATGAGCAGTTCTTC; cdr3_aa: CAWSRGGGNEQFF
v_call: TRBV11-2; clone_size: -; j_call: TRBJ1-6; d_call: -; cdr3_nt: TGTGCCAGCAGCTCAAGAGAAAGGCGGGATTCACCCCTCCACTTT; cdr3_aa: CASSSRERRDSPLHF
v_call: TRBV11-2; clone_size: -; j_call: TRBJ2-1; d_call: TRBD2; cdr3_nt: TGTGCCAGCAGCCTTGGACTAGCGGGGCCGCTCTTC; cdr3_aa: CASSLGLAGPLF
v_call: TRBV20-1; clone_size: -; j_call: TRBJ2-7; d_call: -; cdr3_nt: TGCAGTGCTTCCACTAGCAAGAGCTCCTACGAGCAGTACTTC; cdr3_aa: CSASTSKSSYEQYF
v_call: TRBV9; clone_size: -; j_call: TRBJ2-1; d_call: -; cdr3_nt: TGTGCCAGCAGCGCCGACGGGTACAATGAGCAGTTCTTC; cdr3_aa: CASSADGYNEQFF
v_call: TRBV5-6; clone_size: -; j_call: TRBJ2-1; d_call: -; cdr3_nt: TGTGCCAGCAGCGGCGGGCTCCACTCCTACAATGAGCAGTTCTTC; cdr3_aa: CASSGGLHSYNEQFF
v_call: TRBV7-2; clone_size: -; j_call: TRBJ2-7; d_call: -; cdr3_nt: TGTGCCAGCAGCCCCGGGGCCGCGAGCTCCTACGAGCAGTACTTC; cdr3_aa: CASSPGAASSYEQYF
v_call: TRBV28; clone_size: -; j_call: TRBJ1-1; d_call: -; cdr3_nt: TGTGCCAGCAGTTATCGATTGAGCACTGAAGCTTTCTTT; cdr3_aa: CASSYRLSTEAFF
v_call: TRBV27; clone_size: -; j_call: TRBJ1-2; d_call: -; cdr3_nt: TGTGCCAGCAGTTTATATAAGGCGGCAGCACGATTGAACTATGGCTACACCTTC; cdr3_aa: CASSLYKAAARLNYGYTF